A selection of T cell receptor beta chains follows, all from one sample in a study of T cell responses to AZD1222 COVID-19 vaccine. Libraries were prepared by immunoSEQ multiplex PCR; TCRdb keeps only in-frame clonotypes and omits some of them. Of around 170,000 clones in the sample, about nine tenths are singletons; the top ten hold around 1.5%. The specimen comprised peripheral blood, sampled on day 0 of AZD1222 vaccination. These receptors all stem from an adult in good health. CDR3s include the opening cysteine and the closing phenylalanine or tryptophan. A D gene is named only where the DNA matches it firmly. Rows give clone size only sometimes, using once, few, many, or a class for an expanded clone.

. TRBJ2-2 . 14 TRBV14 CASSPISGGGELFF TGTGCCAGCAGCCCCATCTCGGGTGGAGGGGAGCTGTTTTTT
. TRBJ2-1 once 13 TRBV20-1 CSASASPFNEQFF TGCAGTGCTAGTGCTAGCCCCTTCAATGAGCAGTTCTTC
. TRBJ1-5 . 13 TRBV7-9 CASSLTRGQPQHF TGTGCCAGCAGCTTAACCAGGGGTCAGCCCCAGCATTTT
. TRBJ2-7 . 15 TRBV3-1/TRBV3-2 CASSQVSGPPYEQYF TGTGCCAGCAGCCAAGTGAGTGGACCCCCCTACGAGCAGTACTTC
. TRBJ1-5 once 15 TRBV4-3 CASSQGIQLNQPQHF TGCGCCAGCAGCCAAGGGATACAGCTTAATCAGCCCCAGCATTTT
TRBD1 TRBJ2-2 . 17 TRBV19 CASSQTGVPLSPGELFF TGTGCCAGTAGTCAAACAGGGGTCCCATTAAGCCCCGGGGAGCTGTTTTTT
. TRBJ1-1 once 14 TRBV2 CACHREPENTEAFF TGTGCCTGCCACAGAGAGCCGGAGAACACTGAAGCTTTCTTT
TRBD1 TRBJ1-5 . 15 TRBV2 CASSGQGSGNQPQHF TGTGCCAGCAGTGGACAGGGTTCCGGCAATCAGCCCCAGCATTTT
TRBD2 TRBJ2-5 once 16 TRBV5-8 CASRLASGEIQETQYF TGTGCCAGCAGACTCGCAAGCGGGGAGATACAAGAGACCCAGTACTTC
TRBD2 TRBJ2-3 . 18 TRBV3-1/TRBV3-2 CASSQDGRTSGLTDTQYF TGTGCCAGCAGCCAAGACGGGAGGACTAGCGGGCTCACAGATACGCAGTATTTT
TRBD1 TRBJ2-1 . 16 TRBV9 CASSAQPGQGGSEQFF TGTGCCAGCAGCGCCCAACCGGGACAGGGAGGGAGTGAGCAGTTCTTC
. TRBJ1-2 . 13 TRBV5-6 CASLRLSDYGYTF TGTGCCAGTTTACGGCTTTCTGACTATGGCTACACCTTC
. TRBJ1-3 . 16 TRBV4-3 CASSQDFGVSGNTIYF TGCGCCAGCAGCCAAGATTTCGGGGTTTCCGGAAACACCATATATTTT
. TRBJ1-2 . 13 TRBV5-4 CASSRTEFYGYTF TGTGCCAGCAGCCGGACAGAATTCTATGGCTACACCTTC
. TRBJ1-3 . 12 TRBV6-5 CASGLSGNTIYF TGTGCCAGCGGTCTCTCTGGAAACACCATATATTTT
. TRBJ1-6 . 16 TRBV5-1 CASSHSYQGNNSPLHF TGCGCCAGCAGCCACAGTTATCAGGGGAATAATTCACCCCTCCACTTT
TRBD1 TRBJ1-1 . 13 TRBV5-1 CASRGQMNTEAFF TGCGCCAGCAGGGGACAGATGAACACTGAAGCTTTCTTT
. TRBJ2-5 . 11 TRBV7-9 CASSGSETQYF TGTGCCAGTTCAGGGTCGGAGACCCAGTACTTC
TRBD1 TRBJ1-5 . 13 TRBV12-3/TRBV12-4 CASGGTGNQPQHF TGTGCCAGCGGTGGGACAGGCAATCAGCCCCAGCATTTT
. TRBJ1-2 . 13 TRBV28 CASSFLPRYGYTF TGTGCCAGCAGTTTTCTACCCCGCTATGGCTACACCTTC
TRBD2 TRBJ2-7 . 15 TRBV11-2 CASSSTSGGGYEQYF TGTGCCAGCAGCTCCACTAGCGGGGGGGGCTACGAGCAGTACTTC
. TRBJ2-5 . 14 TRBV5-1 CASSPGQGGETQYF TGCGCCAGCAGCCCGGGCCAGGGTGGGGAGACCCAGTACTTC
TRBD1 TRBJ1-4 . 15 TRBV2 CASSGQGSTNEKLFF TGTGCCAGCAGTGGACAGGGGTCAACTAATGAAAAACTGTTTTTT
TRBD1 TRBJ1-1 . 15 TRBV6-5 CASRAGQGVYTEAFF TGTGCCAGCAGGGCGGGACAGGGGGTGTACACTGAAGCTTTCTTT
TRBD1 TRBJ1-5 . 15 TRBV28 CAHCPQGAYNQPQHF TGTGCCCATTGTCCACAGGGGGCCTACAATCAGCCCCAGCATTTT
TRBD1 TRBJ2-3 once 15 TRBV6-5 CASSNGQGVGDTQYF TGTGCCAGCAGTAACGGACAGGGGGTTGGAGATACGCAGTATTTT
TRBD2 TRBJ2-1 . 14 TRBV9 CASSVLGGADEQFF TGTGCCAGCAGCGTACTCGGGGGGGCGGATGAGCAGTTCTTC
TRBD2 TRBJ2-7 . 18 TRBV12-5 CASGSPKTSGGAHYEQYF TGTGCTAGTGGTTCCCCCAAAACTAGCGGGGGGGCTCACTACGAGCAGTACTTC
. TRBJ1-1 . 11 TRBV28 CASGSNTEAFF TGTGCCAGCGGATCGAACACTGAAGCTTTCTTT
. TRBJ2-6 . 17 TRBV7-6 CASGPLAQGSGANVLTF TGTGCCAGCGGCCCCCTGGCCCAGGGGTCTGGGGCCAACGTCCTGACTTTC
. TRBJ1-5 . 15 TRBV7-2 CASSLWGMGDQPQHF TGTGCCAGCAGCTTATGGGGTATGGGGGATCAGCCCCAGCATTTT
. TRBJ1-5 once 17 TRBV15 CATSREDRTSPSRPQHF TGTGCCACCAGCAGGGAAGATCGGACATCTCCGTCGCGGCCCCAGCATTTT
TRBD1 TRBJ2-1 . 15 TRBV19 CASTPWDRKGNEQFF TGTGCCAGTACCCCCTGGGACAGAAAAGGCAATGAGCAGTTCTTC
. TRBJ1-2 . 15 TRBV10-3 CAISDKGQRAYGYTF TGTGCCATCAGTGATAAAGGACAGCGGGCCTATGGCTACACCTTC
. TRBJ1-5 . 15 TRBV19 CASSIGRNSNQPQHF TGTGCCAGTAGTATTGGGCGAAATAGCAATCAGCCCCAGCATTTT
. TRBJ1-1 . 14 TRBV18 CASSPLGGYTEAFF TGTGCCAGCTCACCACTCGGGGGGTACACTGAAGCTTTCTTT
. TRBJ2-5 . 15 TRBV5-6 CASSLGPQSQETQYF TGTGCCAGCAGCTTGGGTCCTCAAAGCCAAGAGACCCAGTACTTC
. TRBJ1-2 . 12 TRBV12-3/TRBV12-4 CASSSNNYGYTF TGTGCCAGCAGTTCGAATAACTATGGCTACACCTTC
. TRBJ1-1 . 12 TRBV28 CASTVAPSEAFF TGTGCCAGCACCGTTGCGCCCTCTGAAGCTTTCTTT
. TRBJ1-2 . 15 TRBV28 CASRMMGVHFYGYTF TGTGCCAGCCGTATGATGGGGGTTCACTTCTATGGCTACACCTTC